The present TCR beta chain was sequenced within a study of patients and donors after allogeneic stem cell transplantation. In TCRdb, the RT-PCR reads were re-called with MiXCR into one record per CDR3 protein. The sample shows some 160,000 distinct CDR3 sequences, 20% to 25% of them seen only once. Germline V CDR1 and CDR2: LGHDT, YNNKEL (reference sequence). This CDR3 has 12 residues. V lost 2 bases, J lost 5 bases, and 6 bases lay in between. This chain connects TRBV3-1 to TRBJ2-5, with D possibly being TRBD1 or TRBD2 (5 bases each). The sequenced material came from blood, either unsorted or a sorted T cell fraction (not recorded which). The receptor was isolated from a human donor who was either an allogeneic HSCT recipient or a stem cell or donor lymphocyte infusion donor (not recorded which). It is not recorded whose cells these are; they may come from a transplant donor. The CDR3 region has the DNA TGTGCCAGCAGCCAATGGGGGGAGACCCAGTACTTC. This translates into CASSQWGETQYF.